This T cell receptor (beta chain) appears in the sequencing data of a study of T-cell reconstitution after alpha-beta-depleted transplantation in children. Overall study findings and caveats: Alpha-beta T cells present about two months after transplant were reported to originate from several hundred expanded graft clones. Some patients' high day-60 TCRbeta diversity was attributed to recipient cells surviving conditioning. The authors attributed T-cell counts and diversity one year after transplant mostly to newly produced T cells.

With V trimmed by 7 bases and J by 3 bases, 8 bases remained unmatched. The CDR3 sequence is 15 residues long. Construction of the TCRbeta library involved unique molecular identifiers. TCRdb reprocessed the PCR reads with MiXCR, giving one entry per CDR3 protein. The data hold fewer than 400,000 distinct CDR3 sequences, with around 20% observed a single time. This clonotype was seen a few times. Its cognate antigen is unknown. The chain couples TRBV12-3 or TRBV12-4 to TRBJ2-7, with TRBD1 matching over 11 bases. This receptor was identified in a male patient younger than 18 who had a stem cell transplant for acute lymphoblastic leukemia, so the T cells may come from the graft donor. The sequences come from PBMCs, mostly from graft donor cells, collected 180 days after TCRalphabeta/CD19-depleted stem cell transplant. The CDR3 DNA reads as TGTGCCAGCACCCCAGGGGGGACAGGGGGCTACGAGCAGTACTTC. Translating gives CASTPGGTGGYEQYF.